One T cell receptor (beta chain) is described in this entry. Original methodology: The assay estimated nucleated cells by amplifying reference gene primers. The assay was immunoSEQ multiplex PCR, and TCRdb's table has in-frame clones only and misses some. Clone size and the V and J calls come from that table; the DNA yielded D and trimming. The data hold about 25,000 clones, with 87% observed a single time. This sample stems from a study of blood T cell repertoires in COVID-19. Overall study context: Spain, Italy and the United States supplied samples that represented acute and convalescent COVID-19. PBMCs, B-cell-depleted T cells, or T cells provided the cDNA or gDNA that made up the material.

The receptor was isolated from a human donor with active COVID-19. The donor label of this sample is uncertain. Material: peripheral blood.

The CDR3 is CASSVEAGVTNEQYF. The CDR3 DNA reads TGTGCCAGCAGCGTAGAAGCGGGAGTAACGAACGAGCAGTACTTC. This chain connects TRBV9 to TRBJ2-7, with TRBD2 matching 8 bases. Germline V gene lookup returns CDR1 SGDLS and CDR2 YYNGEE. This CDR3 spans 15 amino acids. J lost 5 bases, V lost 0 bases, and 7 bases had no gene match.